The 19 T cell receptor beta chains below were found in one sample sequenced in a study of T cell responses to AZD1222 COVID-19 vaccine. Assay: immunoSEQ multiplex PCR; the TCRdb copy retains only in-frame clones and omits some. Among about 130,000 clones listed, about 93% were seen once. The sequencing here drew on peripheral blood, taken 28 days after the second AZD1222 dose. These receptors all stem from an adult who received the AZD1222 COVID-19 vaccine.

The chain couples TRBV5-1 to TRBJ1-1; maybe TRBD1 (6 bases). This CDR3 spans 17 amino acids. V lost 0 bases, J lost 0 bases, and 15 bases lay in between. Germline loops: CDR1 SGHRS, CDR2 YFSETQ. CDR3 protein: CASSLGLSGHLNTEAFF. In DNA form, the CDR3 reads TGCGCCAGCAGCTTGGGCCTGTCGGGACACCTGAACACTGAAGCTTTCTTT.

V gene TRBV7-2 combines with J gene TRBJ1-1; D is unresolved. The germline V and J ends were trimmed by 1 base and 8 bases, with 11 bases remaining between them. Germline V lookup: CDR1 SGHTA, CDR2 FQGNSA. CDR3 length: 13 residues. CDR3 amino acids: CASSLVVGEEAFF. CDR3 nucleotides: TGTGCCAGCAGCTTAGTAGTAGGTGAAGAAGCTTTCTTT.

This chain joins TRBV5-4 and TRBJ2-2; 8 nucleotides align to TRBD1. V trimming: 2 bases; J trimming: 5 bases; junction bases outside the gene matches: 8. The V gene's germline CDR1 is SGHNT and CDR2 YYREEE (reference sequence). This CDR3 spans 16 amino acids. CDR3 coding DNA: TGTGCCAGCAGCTTCTCCCGCCAGGGGGCGACCGGGGAGCTGTTTTTT. Protein product: CASSFSRQGATGELFF.

This chain joins TRBV6-5 and TRBJ2-7; D is tentatively TRBD1 or TRBD2 (6 bases each). Trimming left V 0 bases short and J 1 base short, with 10 bases between. The CDR3 runs 15 residues. Germline values: CDR1 MNHEY, CDR2 SVGAGI. The CDR3 DNA reads as TGTGCCAGCAGTTACTCGGGAGGACAGTCCTACGAGCAGTACTTC. Translation: CASSYSGGQSYEQYF.

This clone showed up just a few times. This rearrangement joins TRBV27 to TRBJ2-7; D is undetermined. The CDR3 contains 13 residues. Trimming cost V 5 bases and J 4 bases, with 12 bases left between them. Germline-derived CDR1 and CDR2 are MNHEY and SMNVEV (reference sequence). The CDR3 DNA is TGTGCCAGCAGTCCGAGAGACGGTTACGAGCAGTACTTC. Protein: CASSPRDGYEQYF.

This chain uses TRBV5-8 with TRBJ1-2, with D maybe TRBD1 (5 bases). CDR3 length: 14 amino acids. In germline, CDR1 is SGHTS, CDR2 YDEGEE. The V gene lost 2 bases and the J gene lost 8 bases, with 16 bases spanning the gap. As DNA, the CDR3 is TGTGCCAGCAGCTTACCGGGGGTGGTGTTGGGCTACACCTTC. Translation gives CASSLPGVVLGYTF.

Comments on this clone: Other DNA sequences within the sample encode an identical CDR3. This chain links TRBV30 with TRBJ2-7, with D perhaps TRBD2 (6 bases). There are 11 residues in the CDR3. V was clipped by 3 bases and J by 3 bases, with 6 bases between them. Germline V gene lookup returns CDR1 GTSNPN and CDR2 SVGIG (reference sequence). CDR3 in DNA: TGTGCCTGGAGCGGGGGCTACGAGCAGTACTTC. It yields the protein CAWSGGYEQYF.

The chain combines TRBV30 with TRBJ2-5, with 8 bases fitting TRBD1. The CDR3 is 15 amino acids. Losses at the gene ends were 5 bases for V and 4 bases for J; bases not matched to a gene: 12. Germline CDR1 GTSNPN, CDR2 SVGIG (reference sequence). CDR3 sequence: CAWGSDRAVRETQYF. The CDR3 DNA follows: TGTGCCTGGGGATCGGACAGGGCAGTTCGAGAGACCCAGTACTTC.

The chain recombines TRBV6-1 with TRBJ2-5, with a possible D match to TRBD2 (6 bases). Germline V gene sequence: CDR1 MNHNS, CDR2 SASEGT. The CDR3 consists of 15 residues. Deletions cut 3 bases from V and 1 base from J, with 12 bases between. CDR3 residues: CASSDRGRAQETQYF. The CDR3 coding sequence is TGTGCCAGCAGTGATCGGGGGAGAGCCCAAGAGACCCAGTACTTC.

The genes are TRBV11-2 and TRBJ1-2; 11 bases are a match to TRBD1. The length of the CDR3 is 13 residues. Germline assignment: CDR1 SGHAT and CDR2 FQNNGV. Losses at the gene ends were 4 bases for V and 7 bases for J; bases not matched to a gene: 2. This CDR3 reads CASSSGTGGGYTF. Written as DNA, the CDR3 is TGTGCCAGCAGCTCCGGGACAGGGGGTGGCTACACCTTC. The full variable domain, rest sourced from reference TRBV11-2 and TRBJ1-2, is EAGVAQSPRYKIIEKRQSVAFWCNPISGHATLYWYQQILGQGPKLLIQFQNNGVVDDSQLPKDRFSAERLKGVDSTLKIQPAKLEDSAVYLCASSSGTGGGYTFGSGTRLTVV.

This sequence joins TRBV7-3 and TRBJ1-1, with TRBD1 as a possible D gene (5 bases). Per germline, CDR1 SGHTA and CDR2 FQGTGA. The CDR3 consists of 16 residues. The V gene lost 0 bases and the J gene lost 2 bases, with 13 bases spanning the gap. The CDR3 DNA follows: TGTGCCAGCAGCTTAACGTCCCGTGGGGCCAACACTGAAGCTTTCTTT. As protein: CASSLTSRGANTEAFF.

On this clone: The same CDR3 can be traced to other DNA sequences in this sample. The gene calls are TRBV15 and TRBJ2-7, with TRBD1 matching 7 bases. Germline V gene lookup returns CDR1 LNHNV and CDR2 YYDKDF (reference sequence). This CDR3 is 12 amino acids long. V lost 8 bases, J lost 4 bases, and 5 bases stayed unmatched. CDR3 coding DNA: TGTGCCACCTCAAGGGACAGATACGAGCAGTACTTC. It is translated as CATSRDRYEQYF.

This chain joins TRBV2 and TRBJ1-2; 9 nucleotides match TRBD1. V lost 8 bases, J lost 6 bases, and 7 bases stayed unmatched. CDR3 length: 13 residues. Germline lookup yields CDR1 SNHLY and CDR2 FYNNEI. The CDR3 protein is CASGTRTGDGYTF. CDR3 DNA: TGTGCCAGCGGTACGCGGACAGGGGATGGCTACACCTTC.

The chain is built from TRBV6-5 and TRBJ1-1; D gene unclear. V lost 6 bases and J lost 5, with 13 bases in between. This CDR3 is built from 13 residues. The germline gives CDR1 MNHEY, CDR2 SVGAGI. The CDR3 coding sequence is TGTGCCAGCAGGGACCCGGCGGGGACTGAAGCTTTCTTT. Translation gives CASRDPAGTEAFF.

The rearrangement links TRBV5-1 to TRBJ1-4; possible D gene TRBD1, 5 bases. The CDR3 consists of 15 residues. The germline V gene has CDR1 SGHRS and CDR2 YFSETQ. The ends were cut back, 0 bases at V and 2 bases at J, with 8 bases in the middle. The DNA for the CDR3 is TGCGCCAGCAGCTTGGTAGGGGTTACTAATGAAAAACTGTTTTTT. Translating gives CASSLVGVTNEKLFF.

The CDR3: CASSELVGASDYSANEQFF. For the CDR3, the DNA is TGTGCCAGCAGCGAACTCGTGGGGGCCTCAGATTATTCGGCCAATGAGCAGTTCTTC. The chain is built from TRBV2 and TRBJ2-1; tentatively, D is TRBD1 (6 bases). This CDR3 spans 19 amino acids. CDR1 and CDR2 from the germline V gene are SNHLY and FYNNEI. Trimming cost V 6 bases and J 6 bases, with 30 bases left between them.

The rearrangement uses TRBV27 and TRBJ2-7, with 8 positions matching TRBD2. This CDR3 comprises 15 residues. From germline, CDR1 is MNHEY and CDR2 SMNVEV (reference sequence). Trimming at V came to 2 bases and at J to 3 bases, leaving 6 bases not matched to a gene. CDR3 nucleotide sequence: TGTGCCAGCAGTTTAAATGGCGGGGGGATCTACGAGCAGTACTTC. Translated: CASSLNGGGIYEQYF.

This clone showed up just once. The rearrangement joins TRBV4-2 to TRBJ2-7; D is unresolved. The germline gives CDR1 LGHNA, CDR2 YNFKEQ. This CDR3 has 15 residues. The germline V and J ends were trimmed by 3 bases and 2 bases, with 14 bases remaining between them. The CDR3 spells CASSQVSSSPYEQYF. As DNA, the CDR3 is TGTGCCAGCAGCCAGGTAAGCTCCTCACCCTACGAGCAGTACTTC.

V and J are TRBV7-9 and TRBJ1-2; D remains ambiguous. This CDR3 is 12 amino acids long. Germline CDR1 SEHNR, CDR2 FQNEAQ (reference sequence). V dropped 7 bases and J dropped 7 bases, with 13 bases sitting between them. The CDR3 protein is CASNQVASGYTF. The DNA of the CDR3 is TGTGCCAGCAATCAGGTCGCGAGTGGCTACACCTTC.